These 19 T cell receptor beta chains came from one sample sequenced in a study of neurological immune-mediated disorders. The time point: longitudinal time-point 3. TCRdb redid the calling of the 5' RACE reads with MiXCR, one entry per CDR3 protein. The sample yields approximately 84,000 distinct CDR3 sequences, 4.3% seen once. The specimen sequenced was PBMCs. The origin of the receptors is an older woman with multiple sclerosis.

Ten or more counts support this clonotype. CDR3 sequence reads: CASSPQGDTEAFF. DNA for the CDR3: TGTGCCAGCTCACCACAGGGGGACACTGAAGCTTTCTTT. The chain employs TRBV18 and TRBJ1-1; a possible D gene is TRBD1 (6 bases). Germline V gene data show CDR1 as KGHSH and CDR2 as LQKENI. Between the trimmed V and J ends, which lost 1 base and 3 bases, there was a span of 6 bases. The CDR3 totals 13 residues.

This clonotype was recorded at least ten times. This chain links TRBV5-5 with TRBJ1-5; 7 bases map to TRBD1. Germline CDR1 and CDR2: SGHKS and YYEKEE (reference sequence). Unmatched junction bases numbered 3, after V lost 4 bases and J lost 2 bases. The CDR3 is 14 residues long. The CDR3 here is CASSPDRGNQPQHF. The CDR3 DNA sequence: TGTGCCAGCAGCCCTGACAGGGGCAATCAGCCCCAGCATTTT.

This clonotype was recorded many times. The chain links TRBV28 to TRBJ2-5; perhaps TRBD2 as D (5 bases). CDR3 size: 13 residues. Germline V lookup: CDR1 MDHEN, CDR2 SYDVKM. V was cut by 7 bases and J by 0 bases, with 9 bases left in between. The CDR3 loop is CASTSGYQETQYF. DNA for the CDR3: TGTGCCAGCACCTCGGGGTACCAAGAGACCCAGTACTTC.

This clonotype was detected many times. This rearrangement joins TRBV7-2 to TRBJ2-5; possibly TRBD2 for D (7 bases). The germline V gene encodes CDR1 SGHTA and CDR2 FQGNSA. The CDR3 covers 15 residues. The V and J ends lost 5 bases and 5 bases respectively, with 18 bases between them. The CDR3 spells CASSQVAGAGETQYF. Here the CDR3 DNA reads TGTGCCAGCAGCCAAGTCGCGGGGGCAGGGGAGACCCAGTACTTC.

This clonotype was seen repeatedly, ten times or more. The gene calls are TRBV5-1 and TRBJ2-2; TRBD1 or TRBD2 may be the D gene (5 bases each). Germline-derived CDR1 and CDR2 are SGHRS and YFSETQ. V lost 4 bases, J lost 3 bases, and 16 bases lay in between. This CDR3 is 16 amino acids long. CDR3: CASSVLAGMDTGELFF. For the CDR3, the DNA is TGCGCCAGCAGCGTCCTAGCAGGGATGGACACCGGGGAGCTGTTTTTT.

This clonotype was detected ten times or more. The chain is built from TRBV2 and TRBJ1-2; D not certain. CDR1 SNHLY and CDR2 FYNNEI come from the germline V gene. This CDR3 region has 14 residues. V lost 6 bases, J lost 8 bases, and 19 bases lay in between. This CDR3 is CASRGPRLVPGYTF. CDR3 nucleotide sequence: TGTGCCAGCAGAGGACCCCGTTTGGTTCCCGGCTACACCTTC.

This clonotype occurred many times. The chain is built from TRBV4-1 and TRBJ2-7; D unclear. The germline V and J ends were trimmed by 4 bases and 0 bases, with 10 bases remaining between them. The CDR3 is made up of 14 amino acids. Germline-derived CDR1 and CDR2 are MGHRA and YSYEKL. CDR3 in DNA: TGCGCCAGCAGCCCAGTTCGGAACTCCTACGAGCAGTACTTC. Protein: CASSPVRNSYEQYF.

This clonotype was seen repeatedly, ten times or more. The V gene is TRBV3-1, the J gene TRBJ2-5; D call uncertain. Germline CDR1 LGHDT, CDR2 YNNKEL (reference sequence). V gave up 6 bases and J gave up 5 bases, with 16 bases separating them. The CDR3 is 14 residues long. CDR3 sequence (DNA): TGTGCCAGCAGTCAAAATGCGGCGGAGGAGACCCAGTACTTC. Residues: CASSQNAAEETQYF.

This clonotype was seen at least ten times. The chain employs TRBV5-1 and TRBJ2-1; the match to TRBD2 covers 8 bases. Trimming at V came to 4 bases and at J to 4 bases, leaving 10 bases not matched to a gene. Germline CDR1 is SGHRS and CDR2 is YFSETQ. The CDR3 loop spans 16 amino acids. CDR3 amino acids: CASSPAGGGLYNEQFF. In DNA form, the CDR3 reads TGCGCCAGCAGCCCCGCGGGGGGAGGCCTTTACAATGAGCAGTTCTTC.

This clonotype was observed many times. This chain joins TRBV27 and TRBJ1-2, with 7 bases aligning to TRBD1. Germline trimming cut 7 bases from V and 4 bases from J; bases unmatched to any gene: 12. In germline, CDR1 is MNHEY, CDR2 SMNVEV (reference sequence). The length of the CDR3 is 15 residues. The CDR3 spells CASTPLQGQAYGYTF. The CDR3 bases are TGTGCCAGCACCCCCTTACAGGGGCAGGCCTATGGCTACACCTTC.

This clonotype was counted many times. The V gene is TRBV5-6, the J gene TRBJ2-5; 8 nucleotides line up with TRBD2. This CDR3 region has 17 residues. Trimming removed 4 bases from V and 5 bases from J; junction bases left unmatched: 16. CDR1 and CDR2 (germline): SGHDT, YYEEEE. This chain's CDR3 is CASSHLTSGPVQETQYF. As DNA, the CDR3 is TGTGCCAGCAGCCACCTAACTAGCGGCCCCGTCCAGGAGACCCAGTACTTC.

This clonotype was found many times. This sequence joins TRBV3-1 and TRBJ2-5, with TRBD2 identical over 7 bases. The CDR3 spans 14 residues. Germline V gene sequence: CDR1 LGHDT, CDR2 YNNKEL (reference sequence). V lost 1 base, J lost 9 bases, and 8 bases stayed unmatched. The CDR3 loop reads CASSQGAGPGAQYF. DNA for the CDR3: TGTGCCAGCAGCCAAGGAGCGGGGCCGGGGGCCCAGTACTTC.

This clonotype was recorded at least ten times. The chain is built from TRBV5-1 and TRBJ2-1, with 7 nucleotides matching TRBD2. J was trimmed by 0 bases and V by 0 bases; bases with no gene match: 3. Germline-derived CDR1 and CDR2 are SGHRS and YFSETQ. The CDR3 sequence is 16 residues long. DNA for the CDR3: TGCGCCAGCAGCTTGGGTGGGGGGGGCTCCTACAATGAGCAGTTCTTC. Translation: CASSLGGGGSYNEQFF.

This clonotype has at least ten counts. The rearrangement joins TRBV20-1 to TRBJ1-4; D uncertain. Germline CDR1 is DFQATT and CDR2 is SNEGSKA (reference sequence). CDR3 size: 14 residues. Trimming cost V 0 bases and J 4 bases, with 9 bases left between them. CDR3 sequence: CSARDPALNEKLFF. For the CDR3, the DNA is TGCAGTGCTAGAGATCCAGCCCTTAATGAAAAACTGTTTTTT.

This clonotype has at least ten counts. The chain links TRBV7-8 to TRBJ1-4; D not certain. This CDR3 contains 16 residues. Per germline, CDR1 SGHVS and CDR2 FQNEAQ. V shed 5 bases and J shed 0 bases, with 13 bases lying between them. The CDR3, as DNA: TGTGCCAGCAGCCCCCATATCGGGGCAACTAATGAAAAACTGTTTTTT. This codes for CASSPHIGATNEKLFF.

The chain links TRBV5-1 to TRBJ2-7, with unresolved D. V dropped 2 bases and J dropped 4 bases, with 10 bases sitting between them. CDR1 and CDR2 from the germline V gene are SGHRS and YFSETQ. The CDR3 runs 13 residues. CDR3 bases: TGCGCCAGCAGCTTTGGGCAGTTTTACGAGCAGTACTTC. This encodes CASSFGQFYEQYF.

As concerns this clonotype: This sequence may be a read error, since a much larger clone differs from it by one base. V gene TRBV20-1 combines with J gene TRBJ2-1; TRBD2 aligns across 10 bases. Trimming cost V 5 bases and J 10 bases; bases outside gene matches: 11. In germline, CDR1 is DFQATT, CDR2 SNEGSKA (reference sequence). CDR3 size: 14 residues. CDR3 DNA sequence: TGCAGTGCTCCCCTGGGAGCGGGGGGGCTCGAGCAGTTCTTC. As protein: CSAPLGAGGLEQFF.

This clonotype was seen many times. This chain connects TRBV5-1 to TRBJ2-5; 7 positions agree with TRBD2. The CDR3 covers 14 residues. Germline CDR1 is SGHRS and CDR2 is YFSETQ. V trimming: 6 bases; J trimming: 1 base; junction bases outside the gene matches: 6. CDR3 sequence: CASTLPGGQETQYF. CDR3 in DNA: TGCGCCAGCACTCTGCCGGGGGGCCAAGAGACCCAGTACTTC. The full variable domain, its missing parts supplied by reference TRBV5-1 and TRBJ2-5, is KAGVTQTPRYLIKTRGQQVTLSCSPISGHRSVSWYQQTPGQGLQFLFEYFSETQRNKGNFPGRFSGRQFSNSRSEMNVSTLELGDSALYLCASTLPGGQETQYFGPGTRLLVL.

CDR3: CASTKALWNSPLHF. In DNA, the CDR3 is TGTGCCAGCACCAAGGCCCTCTGGAATTCACCCCTCCACTTT. V gene TRBV6-1 combines with J gene TRBJ1-6, with D uncertain. The CDR3 runs to 14 residues. V gave up 7 bases and J gave up 7 bases, with 14 bases separating them. Germline V gene sequence: CDR1 MNHNS, CDR2 SASEGT.